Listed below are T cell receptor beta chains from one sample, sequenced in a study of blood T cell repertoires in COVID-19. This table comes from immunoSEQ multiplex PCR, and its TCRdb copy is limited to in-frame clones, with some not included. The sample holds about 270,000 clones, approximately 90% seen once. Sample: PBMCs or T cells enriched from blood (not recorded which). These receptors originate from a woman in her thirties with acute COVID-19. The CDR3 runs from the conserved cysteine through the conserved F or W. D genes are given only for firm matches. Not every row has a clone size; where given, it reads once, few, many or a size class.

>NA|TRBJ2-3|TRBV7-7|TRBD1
TGTGCCAGCAGCTTAGGGGGACAGAGAGGCACAGATACGCAGTATTTT
CASSLGGQRGTDTQYF
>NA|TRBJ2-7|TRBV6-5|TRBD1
TGTGCCAGCAGTTCTAGGGGGCGCGGCGGCTCCTACGAGCAGTACTTC
CASSSRGRGGSYEQYF
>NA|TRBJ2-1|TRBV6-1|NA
TGTGCCAGCAGTGAGAAAGGCCCCCGACAGCTGTACAATGAGCAGTTCTTC
CASSEKGPRQLYNEQFF
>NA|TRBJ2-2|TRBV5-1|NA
TGCGCCAGCAGCGATCCCGGACAGTCCGGGGAGCTGTTTTTT
CASSDPGQSGELFF
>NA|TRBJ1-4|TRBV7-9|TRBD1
TGTGCCAGCAGCGTTGACAGGGTTGAAAAACTGTTTTTT
CASSVDRVEKLFF
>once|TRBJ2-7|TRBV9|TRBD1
TGTGCCAGCAGCCGGGACAGGGAGGTCTACGAGCAGTACTTC
CASSRDREVYEQYF
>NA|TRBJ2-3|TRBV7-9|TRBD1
TGTGCCAGCAGCTCCGGACAGGCACCTTCCCCAGATACGCAGTATTTT
CASSSGQAPSPDTQYF
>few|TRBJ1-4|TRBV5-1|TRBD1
TGCGCCAGCAGCGGAACAGGGGCACCAAATGAAAAACTGTTTTTT
CASSGTGAPNEKLFF
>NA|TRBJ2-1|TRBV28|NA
TGTGCCAGCAACCGTGTGGGCGGGGAGCAGTTCTTC
CASNRVGGEQFF
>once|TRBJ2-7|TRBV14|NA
TGTGCCAGCAGCCAAGATAATGCAGGGCCTCGAGAGCAGTACTTC
CASSQDNAGPREQYF
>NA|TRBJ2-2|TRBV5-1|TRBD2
TGCGCCAGCAGCTTGGGAGCGGGACCAAACACCGGGGAGCTGTTTTTT
CASSLGAGPNTGELFF
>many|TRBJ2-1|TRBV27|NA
TGTGCCAGCAGTTTATCTCGAGATGAGCAGTTCTTC
CASSLSRDEQFF
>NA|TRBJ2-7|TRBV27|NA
TGTGCCAGCAGTCCCAAGGGGGCGGGAGGTCCACCCTACGAGCAGTACTTC
CASSPKGAGGPPYEQYF
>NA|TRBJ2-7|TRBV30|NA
TGTGCCTGGAGTGGCCTAGACTACGAGCAGTACTTC
CAWSGLDYEQYF
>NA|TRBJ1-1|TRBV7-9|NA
TGTGCCAGCAGCTTATCGCCCGGGGAGTCCCCTGAAGCTTTCTTT
CASSLSPGESPEAFF
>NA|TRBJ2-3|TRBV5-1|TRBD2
TGCGCCAGCAGCTTGTGGCGGGAGGGGCCCACAGATACGCAGTATTTT
CASSLWREGPTDTQYF
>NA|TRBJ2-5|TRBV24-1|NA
TGTGCCACCAGTGCAGTTGGGAGCGGCCAAGAGACCCAGTACTTC
CATSAVGSGQETQYF
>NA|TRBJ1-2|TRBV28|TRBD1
TGTGCCAGCAGTCCTTCTCGGACAGGGGCCATCTATGGCTACACCTTC
CASSPSRTGAIYGYTF
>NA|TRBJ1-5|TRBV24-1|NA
TGTGCCACCAGTGATGCGACAGGAGCCTATAGCAATCAGCCCCAGCATTTT
CATSDATGAYSNQPQHF
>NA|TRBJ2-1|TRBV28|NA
TGTGCCAGCAGTCCAGTGCCTACAGGGGAGCAGTTCTTC
CASSPVPTGEQFF
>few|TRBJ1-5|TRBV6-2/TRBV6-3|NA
TGTGCCAGCAGTTACCCGAGGCAGCCCCAGCATTTT
CASSYPRQPQHF
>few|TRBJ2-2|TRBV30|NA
TGTGCCTGGAGGCCAGGTATCGGGGAGCTGTTTTTT
CAWRPGIGELFF
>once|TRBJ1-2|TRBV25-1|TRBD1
TGTGCCAGCAGTGAATGGGCAGGGGGCTATGGCTACACCTTC
CASSEWAGGYGYTF
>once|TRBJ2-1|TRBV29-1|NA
TGCAGCGTTGAAGATCCCCTTATGGCTTCCACCTACAATGAGCAGTTCTTC
CSVEDPLMASTYNEQFF
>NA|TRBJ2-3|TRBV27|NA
TGTGCCAGCAGTTTATCAGTAGGCACAGATACGCAGTATTTT
CASSLSVGTDTQYF
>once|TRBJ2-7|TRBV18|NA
TGTGCCAGCTCGAACAGGGAATCCTACGAGCAGTACTTC
CASSNRESYEQYF
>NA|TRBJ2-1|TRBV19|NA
TGTGCCAGTAGTATTGGTGGGAGGGGGGTTTACAATGAGCAGTTCTTC
CASSIGGRGVYNEQFF
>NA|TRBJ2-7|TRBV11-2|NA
TGTGCCAGCAGCTTAGAAGGCAGGGTGGTTCCCTACGAGCAGTACTTC
CASSLEGRVVPYEQYF
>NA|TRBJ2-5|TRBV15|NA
TGTGCCACCAGCAGAGAGGTCGGTCGGTTGGAGACCCAGTACTTC
CATSREVGRLETQYF
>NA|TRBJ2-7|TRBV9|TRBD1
TGTGCCAGCAGCGCGAACCCCGACAGGGAGTTGTGGGAGCAGTACTTC
CASSANPDRELWEQYF
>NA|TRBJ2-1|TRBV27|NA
TGTGCCAGCAGTTTATTTGACGGGAGCTCCTACAATGAGCAGTTCTTC
CASSLFDGSSYNEQFF